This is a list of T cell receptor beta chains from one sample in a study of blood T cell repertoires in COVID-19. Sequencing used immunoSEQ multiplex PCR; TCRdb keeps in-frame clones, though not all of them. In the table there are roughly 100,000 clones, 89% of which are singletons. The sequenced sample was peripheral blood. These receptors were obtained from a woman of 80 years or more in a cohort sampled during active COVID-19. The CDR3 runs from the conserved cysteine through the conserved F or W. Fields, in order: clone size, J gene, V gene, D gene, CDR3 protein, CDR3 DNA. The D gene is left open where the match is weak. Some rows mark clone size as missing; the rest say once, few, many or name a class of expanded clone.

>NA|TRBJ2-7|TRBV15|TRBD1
CATSRAQGDRDGEQYF
TGTGCCACCAGCAGAGCTCAAGGGGACAGGGACGGCGAGCAGTACTTC
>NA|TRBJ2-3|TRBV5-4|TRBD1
CASSLLGQGGRRDTQYF
TGTGCCAGCAGCCTCTTGGGACAGGGTGGGCGGCGGGATACGCAGTATTTT
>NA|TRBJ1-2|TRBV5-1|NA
CASSSEGVGQGGYTF
TGCGCCAGCAGCTCGGAAGGGGTGGGGCAGGGTGGCTACACCTTC
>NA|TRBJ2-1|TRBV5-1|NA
CASSGGQFRNEQFF
TGCGCCAGCAGCGGAGGACAGTTTCGCAATGAGCAGTTCTTC
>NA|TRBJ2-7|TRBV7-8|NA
CASSLAVELPPSYEQYF
TGTGCCAGCAGCTTAGCGGTTGAACTACCCCCCTCCTACGAGCAGTACTTC
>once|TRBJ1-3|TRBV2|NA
CASMGPPGGTIYF
TGTGCCAGCATGGGGCCCCCCGGGGGCACCATATATTTT
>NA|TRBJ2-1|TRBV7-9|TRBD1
CASSRQGESQFF
TGTGCCAGCAGCCGACAGGGGGAATCGCAGTTCTTC
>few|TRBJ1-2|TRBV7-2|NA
CASSLGPTGVYGYTF
TGTGCCAGCAGCTTAGGCCCGACAGGCGTCTATGGCTACACCTTC
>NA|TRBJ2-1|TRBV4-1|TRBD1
CASSQNTGVRNEQFF
TGCGCCAGCAGCCAGAACACAGGGGTCAGAAATGAGCAGTTCTTC
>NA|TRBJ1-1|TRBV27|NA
CASSLWRTSTEAFF
TGTGCCAGCAGTTTATGGAGGACGAGCACTGAAGCTTTCTTT
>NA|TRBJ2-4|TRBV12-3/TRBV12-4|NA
CASSFRVKNIQYF
TGTGCCAGCAGTTTCAGGGTCAAAAACATTCAGTACTTC
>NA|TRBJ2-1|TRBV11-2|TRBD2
CASSLVATSGGKGYNEQFF
TGTGCCAGCAGCTTAGTGGCGACTAGCGGGGGGAAGGGCTACAATGAGCAGTTCTTC
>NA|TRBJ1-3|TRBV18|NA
CASSLPGSGNTIYF
TGTGCCAGCTCACTCCCCGGCTCTGGAAACACCATATATTTT
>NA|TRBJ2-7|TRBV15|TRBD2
CATSREGRVMGSEQYF
TGTGCCACCAGCAGAGAAGGGAGGGTAATGGGGAGCGAGCAGTACTTC